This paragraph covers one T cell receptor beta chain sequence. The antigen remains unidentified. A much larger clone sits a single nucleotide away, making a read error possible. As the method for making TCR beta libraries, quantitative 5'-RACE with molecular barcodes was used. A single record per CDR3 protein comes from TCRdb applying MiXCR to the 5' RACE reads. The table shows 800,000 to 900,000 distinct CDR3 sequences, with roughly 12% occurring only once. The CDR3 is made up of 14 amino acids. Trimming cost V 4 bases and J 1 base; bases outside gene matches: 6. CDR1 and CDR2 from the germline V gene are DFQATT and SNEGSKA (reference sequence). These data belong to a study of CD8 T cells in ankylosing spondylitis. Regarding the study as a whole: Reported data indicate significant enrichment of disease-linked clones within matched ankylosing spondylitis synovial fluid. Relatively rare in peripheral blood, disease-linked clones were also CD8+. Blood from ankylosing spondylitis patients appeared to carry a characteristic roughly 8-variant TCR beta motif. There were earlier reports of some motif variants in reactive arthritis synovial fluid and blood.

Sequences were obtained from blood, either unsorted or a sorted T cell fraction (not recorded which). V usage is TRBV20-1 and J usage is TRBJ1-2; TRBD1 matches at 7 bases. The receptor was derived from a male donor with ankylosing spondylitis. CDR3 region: CSATRDRFNYGYTF. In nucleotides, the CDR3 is TGCAGTGCTACTAGGGACAGATTTAACTATGGCTACACCTTC.